These 23 T cell receptor beta chains share one sample of origin, sequenced in a study of blood T cells in healthy people across ages. PCR was performed a second time for roughly 7 to 12 cycles using a sample-barcoded 5' primer and a J-beta primer mix. TCRdb reprocessed the 5' RACE reads with MiXCR, giving one entry per CDR3 protein. The profile shows 540,000 or so distinct CDR3 sequences, around 24% of them singletons. The same data also went into a second study, on T cells of mothers and their children.

Input material: blood. All receptors come from a boy aged 5-17 years in good health.

In this sample, this clonotype turned up a few times. The gene calls are TRBV6-2 or TRBV6-3 and TRBJ2-5, with TRBD1 identical over 9 bases. CDR1 is MNHEY, CDR2 SVGEGT, per germline. The CDR3 is made up of 14 amino acids. V was pared by 2 bases and J by 3 bases, with 1 base of the junction left unmatched. CDR3 protein: CASSYRDREETQYF. In DNA, the CDR3 is TGTGCCAGCAGTTACCGGGACAGGGAAGAGACCCAGTACTTC.

The V and J genes are TRBV20-1 and TRBJ2-5; 10 nucleotides match TRBD1. V was pared by 0 bases and J by 10 bases, with 11 bases of the junction left unmatched. The CDR3 is 15 residues long. The germline CDR1 and CDR2 sequences are DFQATT and SNEGSKA (reference sequence). The CDR3 DNA sequence: TGCAGTGCTAGAGAACCCATCGAGGGGGACAGGGGCCAGTACTTC. Encoded protein: CSAREPIEGDRGQYF.

This clonotype was counted only a few times. J is TRBJ2-3 and V is TRBV5-1; D is ambiguous. Germline V gives CDR1 SGHRS, CDR2 YFSETQ. This CDR3 has 12 residues. The ends were cut back, 1 base at V and 4 bases at J, with 4 bases in the middle. In DNA, the CDR3 is TGCGCCAGCAGCTTGCAATCAGATACGCAGTATTTT. Amino acids: CASSLQSDTQYF. Complete variable domain (other parts from reference TRBV5-1 and TRBJ2-3): KAGVTQTPRYLIKTRGQQVTLSCSPISGHRSVSWYQQTPGQGLQFLFEYFSETQRNKGNFPGRFSGRQFSNSRSEMNVSTLELGDSALYLCASSLQSDTQYFGPGTRLTVL.

In this sample, this clonotype turned up once. This rearrangement joins TRBV28 to TRBJ2-7; 8 bases are shared with TRBD2. This CDR3 is built from 16 residues. V trimming: 7 bases; J trimming: 0 bases; junction bases outside the gene matches: 11. Germline CDR1 reads MDHEN; CDR2 reads SYDVKM. The CDR3 protein is CASKGKLAASSYEQYF. CDR3 in DNA: TGTGCCAGCAAGGGGAAACTAGCGGCGAGCTCCTACGAGCAGTACTTC.

V and J are TRBV12-3 or TRBV12-4 and TRBJ2-7, with TRBD1 matching 7 bases. The CDR3 runs to 14 residues. The ends lost 4 bases at V and 3 bases at J; junction bases unmatched: 6. CDR3 in DNA: TGTGCCAGCAGTTGGGGCAGGGGGATCTACGAGCAGTACTTC. Amino acid sequence: CASSWGRGIYEQYF.

The chain couples TRBV20-1 to TRBJ1-6; D gene ambiguous. CDR3 length: 14 residues. Germline V gives CDR1 DFQATT, CDR2 SNEGSKA (reference sequence). V was trimmed by 3 bases and J by 7 bases, leaving 13 bases between them. The CDR3 coding sequence is TGCAGTGCTAGTCCGGCTGATGGGAATTCACCCCTCCACTTT. Amino acids: CSASPADGNSPLHF.

The rearrangement links TRBV5-1 to TRBJ2-3; D may be TRBD2 (6 bases). The CDR3 has 14 amino acids. Trimming removed 5 bases at V and 0 bases at J, with 10 bases between. The germline V gene has CDR1 SGHRS and CDR2 YFSETQ. CDR3 DNA: TGCGCCAGCAGGCGCAGCGGGAGCACAGATACGCAGTATTTT. Its protein is CASRRSGSTDTQYF.

This clonotype was picked up a small number of times. The chain recombines TRBV12-3 or TRBV12-4 with TRBJ2-7; 7 nucleotides agree with TRBD1. After removal of 5 bases from V and 0 bases from J, the junction contained 10 bases not matched to a gene. CDR3 length: 16 amino acids. CDR3: CASSQLRTGSSYEQYF. The CDR3 DNA is TGTGCCAGCAGTCAACTCCGGACAGGAAGCTCCTACGAGCAGTACTTC.

The V call is TRBV6-2 or TRBV6-3, the J call TRBJ1-1; TRBD1 aligns across 7 bases. The J segment lost 1 base and the V segment lost 7 bases, leaving 3 bases of the junction unmatched. The CDR3 is made up of 13 amino acids. Germline values: CDR1 MNHEY, CDR2 SVGEGT. The CDR3 bases are TGTGCCAGCACAGGGGGAGGGAACACTGAAGCTTTCTTT. Its protein is CASTGGGNTEAFF.

This clonotype was seen a handful of times. The chain employs TRBV19 and TRBJ2-5; D might be TRBD1 (5 bases). The CDR3 spans 14 residues. V lost 8 bases and J 2 bases, leaving 15 bases between the germline ends. Looked up from germline, CDR1 is LNHDA and CDR2 is SQIVND (reference sequence). The CDR3 loop reads CASEAGMLQETQYF. As DNA, the CDR3 is TGTGCCAGTGAGGCAGGGATGCTACAAGAGACCCAGTACTTC.

This clonotype occurred a few times. The chain employs TRBV29-1 and TRBJ1-2; D not certain. CDR3 size: 15 residues. Germline-derived CDR1 and CDR2 are SQVTM and ANQGSEA. Trimming stripped 0 bases from V and 0 bases from J, with 11 bases between. CDR3 region: CSVEDQAGANYGYTF. As DNA, the CDR3 is TGCAGCGTTGAAGATCAGGCTGGAGCTAACTATGGCTACACCTTC.

This clonotype was found a few times. The chain recombines TRBV7-9 with TRBJ2-7; D call uncertain. V gave up 1 base and J gave up 3 bases, with 19 bases separating them. The CDR3 runs 17 residues. The germline V gene encodes CDR1 SEHNR and CDR2 FQNEAQ (reference sequence). The CDR3 spells CASSLEKLRTRNYEQYF. In DNA, the CDR3 is TGTGCCAGCAGCTTAGAAAAACTCAGGACGAGAAACTACGAGCAGTACTTC.

The chain uses TRBV20-1 and TRBJ2-5; the D call may be TRBD1 or TRBD2 (6 bases each). In germline, CDR1 is DFQATT, CDR2 SNEGSKA (reference sequence). The CDR3 contains 13 residues. V was trimmed by 2 bases and J by 4 bases, leaving 11 bases between them. The CDR3 coding sequence is TGCAGTGCTAGAAGAGAGGGGGGAGAGACCCAGTACTTC. Translation: CSARREGGETQYF.

In its sample, this clonotype was seen a few times. V and J are TRBV6-5 and TRBJ2-5; weak D call: TRBD1 (6 bases). The J call is in doubt because the DNA end fits TRBJ2-1 better. This CDR3 region has 13 residues. Germline CDR1 MNHEY, CDR2 SVGAGI. CDR3 amino acids: CASSSIRGGEQFF. The CDR3 DNA follows: TGTGCCAGCAGTTCTATACGAGGGGGTGAGCAGTTCTTC.

The rearrangement uses TRBV7-3 and TRBJ2-7; D is unclear. Germline V gene data show CDR1 as SGHTA and CDR2 as FQGTGA. Trimming pared 5 bases from V and 0 bases from J, leaving 11 bases between. The CDR3 sequence is 14 residues long. The CDR3 DNA reads TGTGCCAGCAGCCCGCAGGCCGGCTCCTACGAGCAGTACTTC. It translates to CASSPQAGSYEQYF.

The rearrangement uses TRBV20-1 and TRBJ2-3, with D tentatively TRBD2 (6 bases). The CDR3 consists of 11 residues. Trimming left V 6 bases short and J 7 bases short, with 11 bases between. Germline V gene lookup returns CDR1 DFQATT and CDR2 SNEGSKA (reference sequence). DNA of the CDR3: TGCAGTGCACTAGCTGGTAATACGCAGTATTTT. Translating gives CSALAGNTQYF.

The CDR3 is CASSLVGPETEAFF. In DNA, the CDR3 is TGCGCCAGCAGCTTGGTGGGGCCGGAGACTGAAGCTTTCTTT. This chain connects TRBV5-1 to TRBJ1-1, with a tentative D call TRBD1 (5 bases). The CDR3 spans 14 residues. Germline CDR1 and CDR2: SGHRS and YFSETQ. Trimming removed 0 bases from V and 5 bases from J, with 11 bases in between.

The genes are TRBV11-2 and TRBJ2-7; a weak D match, TRBD2 (5 bases). The germline V gene has CDR1 SGHAT and CDR2 FQNNGV. This CDR3 spans 12 amino acids. V was clipped by 5 bases and J by 12 bases, with 17 bases between them. In DNA, the CDR3 is TGTGCCAGCAGCCCCCGAGGGATTTTACGGTACTTC. This codes for CASSPRGILRYF.

This chain joins TRBV3-1 and TRBJ1-5; 7 bases are shared with TRBD1. Losses at the gene ends were 5 bases for V and 7 bases for J; bases not matched to a gene: 11. This CDR3 is 15 amino acids long. CDR1 and CDR2 from the germline V gene are LGHDT and YNNKEL (reference sequence). The CDR3 here is CASSSTTGDGQPQHF. The CDR3 DNA reads as TGTGCCAGCAGCTCCACCACAGGGGACGGGCAGCCCCAGCATTTT.

This clonotype turned up a few times. The rearrangement links TRBV3-1 to TRBJ2-1; tentatively, D is TRBD1 (6 bases). The germline V gene encodes CDR1 LGHDT and CDR2 YNNKEL (reference sequence). V lost 2 bases and J 8 bases, leaving 16 bases between the germline ends. The CDR3 contains 15 residues. CDR3 residues: CASSQNRAAFYEQFF. CDR3 DNA sequence: TGTGCCAGCAGCCAAAACAGGGCTGCCTTTTATGAGCAGTTCTTC.

This clonotype was counted between two and nine times. A junction boundary mismatches the germline segment, possibly from a read error. This chain uses TRBV5-1 with TRBJ2-7, with unresolved D. Per the germline V gene, CDR1 is SGHRS and CDR2 is YFSETQ. This CDR3 contains 11 residues. CDR3 region: CVSRSSYEQYF. CDR3 nucleotide sequence: TGCGTCAGCAGATCCTCCTACGAGCAGTACTTC.

The chain combines TRBV4-3 with TRBJ2-1; possible D gene TRBD2, 8 bases. The CDR3 is 16 residues long. The ends were cut back, 4 bases at V and 4 bases at J, with 17 bases in the middle. Germline lookup yields CDR1 LGHNA and CDR2 YSLEER. CDR3 loop: CASSLGRGPRYNEQFF. In DNA, the CDR3 is TGCGCCAGCAGCCTCGGGAGGGGGCCGCGTTACAATGAGCAGTTCTTC.

The J gene is TRBJ1-1, the V gene TRBV3-1; 8 nucleotides line up with TRBD1. The V and J ends lost 2 bases and 6 bases, in that order; junction bases with no gene match: 5. Germline V CDR1 and CDR2: LGHDT, YNNKEL (reference sequence). The length of the CDR3 is 14 residues. CDR3 DNA: TGTGCCAGCAGCCAACTACAGGGGGAACCTGAAGCTTTCTTT. This encodes CASSQLQGEPEAFF.